A single sample gave rise to the 23 T cell receptor beta chains below, sequenced in a study of T cell repertoires in cytomegalovirus infection (dated by TCRdb to the late 2010s). The treatment or condition tag for this specimen amounts to: in vitro stimulation with specific CMV peptide epitopes to enrich CMV-specific T cells. TCRdb lists the instrument as Illumina HiSeq 1500. TCRdb ran its own pipeline on the public reads, namely fastp trimming at Q25 and MiXCR clone calling, and kept in-frame beta chains. For every CDR3 protein sequence, its rows merge into one entry that carries the most common genes and DNA. This sample comprises 640,000 or so distinct CDR3 sequences, approximately 33% of them detected only once. The ten biggest clones cover around a sixth of the sample. Their cognate antigens are unknown. Sequenced material: cultured PBMCs, taken from culture after CMV antigen stimulation. All receptors come from a human donor in good health (CMV status not recorded). Some clones in this sample may be carry-over from other donors' samples.

The rearrangement joins TRBV5-4 to TRBJ2-5, with 8 bases aligning to TRBD1. The CDR3 has 16 residues. Germline CDR1 is SGHNT and CDR2 is YYREEE (reference sequence). The junction had 13 bases not matched to a gene; V was cut back by 4 bases and J by 5 bases. The CDR3 region has the DNA TGTGCCAGCAGCACCAAGACAGGGGAAGAAGGGGAGACCCAGTACTTC. This sequence encodes CASSTKTGEEGETQYF.

This chain links TRBV6-1 with TRBJ1-1; D is possibly TRBD1 (6 bases). The germline gives CDR1 MNHNS, CDR2 SASEGT. V shed 3 bases and J shed 1 base, with 12 bases lying between them. There are 15 residues in the CDR3. CDR3 region: CASSDAGHSNTEAFF. The CDR3 bases are TGTGCCAGCAGTGACGCGGGACATTCGAACACTGAAGCTTTCTTT.

This clonotype was found a few times. The chain links TRBV4-2 to TRBJ2-2, with 14 positions matching TRBD2. Germline CDR1 is LGHNA and CDR2 is YNFKEQ. The junction had 4 bases not matched to a gene; V was cut back by 4 bases and J by 0 bases. The CDR3 is 18 residues long. The CDR3 DNA is TGTGCCAGCAGCCGTCGGACTAGCGGGGGGACGAACACCGGGGAGCTGTTTTTT. Amino acid sequence: CASSRRTSGGTNTGELFF.

This sequence joins TRBV20-1 and TRBJ2-3; possible D gene TRBD2, 7 bases. From germline, CDR1 is DFQATT and CDR2 SNEGSKA (reference sequence). This CDR3 has 14 residues. V was cut by 0 bases and J by 6 bases, with 13 bases left in between. The CDR3, as DNA: TGCAGTGCTAGAGAACGGGGGGCCGAGGATACGCAGTATTTT. Protein: CSARERGAEDTQYF.

As concerns this clonotype: One end of the junction is discordant with germline, which a read error may explain. The chain uses TRBV25-1 and TRBJ1-1; a possible D gene is TRBD1 (6 bases). The CDR3 spans 13 residues. CDR1 and CDR2 from the germline V gene are MGHDK and SYGVNS. DNA for the CDR3: TGTGTCAGCAGTGTTACGAACAGGGCTGAAGCTTTCTTT. Protein: CVSSVTNRAEAFF.

The rearrangement joins TRBV6-5 to TRBJ2-1; 7 bases line up with TRBD2. This CDR3 is built from 13 residues. The germline V gene encodes CDR1 MNHEY and CDR2 SVGAGI. Germline trimming cut 11 bases from V and 7 bases from J; bases unmatched to any gene: 11. CDR3 amino acids: CARMIGRTNEQFF. Written as DNA, the CDR3 is TGTGCCCGCATGATCGGGAGGACAAATGAGCAGTTCTTC.

V usage is TRBV28 and J usage is TRBJ2-4; 10 bases align to TRBD2. The V gene's germline CDR1 is MDHEN and CDR2 SYDVKM. Germline trimming cut 8 bases from V and 8 bases from J; bases unmatched to any gene: 9. The CDR3 is 14 residues long. CDR3 DNA sequence: TGTGCCAGCCACAGCGGGGGGGCGGAGGACATTCAGTACTTC. Translating gives CASHSGGAEDIQYF.

The V call is TRBV27, the J call TRBJ2-7; a possible D gene is TRBD1 (6 bases). The CDR3 contains 14 residues. CDR1 is MNHEY and CDR2 is SMNVEV in the germline V gene (reference sequence). Trimming shortened V by 3 bases and J by 4 bases, and 13 bases separated the two germline ends. The CDR3 is CASSFSARGYEQYF. The CDR3 DNA follows: TGTGCCAGCAGTTTTAGCGCCAGGGGATACGAGCAGTACTTC.

This chain uses TRBV5-5 with TRBJ2-7; no clear D. The V end was cut by 3 bases, the J end by 0 bases, with 10 bases between. This CDR3 has 14 amino acids. The germline gives CDR1 SGHKS, CDR2 YYEKEE (reference sequence). The CDR3 protein is CASSSGPGSYEQYF. The CDR3 nucleotides read TGTGCCAGCAGCTCCGGGCCCGGCTCCTACGAGCAGTACTTC.

The chain is built from TRBV20-1 and TRBJ2-3; 10 bases line up with TRBD2. CDR3 length: 17 amino acids. Trimming at V came to 6 bases and at J to 0 bases, leaving 12 bases not matched to a gene. CDR1 and CDR2 from the germline V gene are DFQATT and SNEGSKA (reference sequence). CDR3: CSAHSSGRMGSTDTQYF. In nucleotides, the CDR3 is TGCAGTGCCCATTCTAGCGGGAGAATGGGTAGCACAGATACGCAGTATTTT.

This chain uses TRBV6-2 or TRBV6-3 with TRBJ1-2, with D unclear. The CDR3 spans 12 residues. V lost 2 bases to trimming and J lost 4 bases, with 5 bases between them. Germline-derived CDR1 and CDR2 are MNHEY and SVGEGT. CDR3 nucleotides: TGTGCCAGCAGTTACGGGCGCTATGGCTACACCTTC. It specifies CASSYGRYGYTF.

The rearrangement links TRBV7-6 to TRBJ1-5; D unresolved. The germline V gene has CDR1 SGHVS and CDR2 FNYEAQ. Trimming took 3 bases from V and 4 from J, leaving 13 bases between them. CDR3 length: 15 residues. CDR3 in amino acids: CASSLVDGSNQPQHF. Written as DNA, the CDR3 is TGTGCCAGCAGCTTGGTGGACGGGTCAAATCAGCCCCAGCATTTT.

The chain joins TRBV6-2 or TRBV6-3 to TRBJ2-4; D unresolved. This CDR3 spans 16 amino acids. V lost 7 bases and J lost 0, with 16 bases in between. CDR1 is MNHEY, CDR2 SVGEGT, per germline. The CDR3, as DNA: TGTGCCAGCATCCGCGGATATCCAGAAGCCAAAAACATTCAGTACTTC. It codes for CASIRGYPEAKNIQYF.

V is TRBV7-6 and J is TRBJ1-4; possibly TRBD1 for D (6 bases). The CDR3 has 14 amino acids. The germline gives CDR1 SGHVS, CDR2 FNYEAQ. V lost 7 bases and J lost 7, with 16 bases in between. Written as DNA, the CDR3 is TGTGCCAGCACCTTCGGGACAATCGGTGAAAAACTGTTTTTT. It yields the protein CASTFGTIGEKLFF.

The table lists this clonotype with a count of one. The genes are TRBV11-2 and TRBJ1-2; no firm D call. The germline V gene encodes CDR1 SGHAT and CDR2 FQNNGV. The CDR3 consists of 13 residues. Trimming stripped 4 bases from V and 7 bases from J, with 13 bases between. CDR3 in DNA: TGTGCCAGCAGCTCCGGACTTCTTTTTGGCTACACCTTC. As protein: CASSSGLLFGYTF.

The V and J genes are TRBV6-5 and TRBJ2-1; 12 positions agree with TRBD1. V was pared by 7 bases and J by 4 bases, with 11 bases of the junction left unmatched. The CDR3 sequence is 17 residues long. Germline-derived CDR1 and CDR2 are MNHEY and SVGAGI. CDR3 in amino acids: CASTRPGTGGIYNEQFF. The DNA of the CDR3 is TGTGCCAGCACCCGACCGGGGACAGGGGGCATATACAATGAGCAGTTCTTC.

The V call is TRBV10-3, the J call TRBJ1-5, with D unclear. This CDR3 region has 13 residues. Trimming cost V 4 bases and J 3 bases, with 7 bases left between them. Germline V lookup: CDR1 ENHRY, CDR2 SYGVKD. The CDR3 protein is CAISASYNQPQHF. CDR3 in DNA: TGTGCCATCAGTGCCAGTTACAATCAGCCCCAGCATTTT.

In its sample, this clonotype was seen a few times. V usage is TRBV6-2 or TRBV6-3 and J usage is TRBJ2-3; 10 bases line up with TRBD1. CDR3 length: 17 residues. From germline, CDR1 is MNHEY and CDR2 SVGEGT. V dropped 4 bases and J dropped 0; count of bases not matched to a gene: 7. The CDR3 nucleotides are TGTGCCAGCAGTTCCCGGGACAGGGGAAATAGCACAGATACGCAGTATTTT. It specifies CASSSRDRGNSTDTQYF.

Ten or more counts support this clonotype. The genes are TRBV7-6 and TRBJ1-1; 9 bases agree with TRBD1. The CDR3 spans 14 residues. Germline CDR1 SGHVS, CDR2 FNYEAQ. V was pared by 7 bases and J by 1 base, with 4 bases of the junction left unmatched. The CDR3, as DNA: TGTGCCAGCACCGGGGGACAGGGGAACACTGAAGCTTTCTTT. This codes for CASTGGQGNTEAFF.

This clonotype was detected many times. V usage is TRBV7-6 and J usage is TRBJ1-4; 8 nucleotides line up with TRBD1. Germline CDR1 and CDR2: SGHVS and FNYEAQ. V lost 3 bases to trimming and J lost 7 bases; unmatched junction nucleotides: 7. CDR3 length equals 15 residues. The CDR3 spells CASSLETGVIEKLFF. CDR3 nucleotide sequence: TGTGCCAGCAGCTTGGAGACAGGGGTGATTGAAAAACTGTTTTTT.

The CDR3 is CSASGAGPQPQHF. CDR3 DNA: TGCAGTGCTAGTGGCGCAGGGCCTCAGCCCCAGCATTTT. The chain uses TRBV20-1 and TRBJ1-5; possible D gene TRBD1, 5 bases. The V end lost 3 bases, the J end lost 6 bases, and 12 bases lay between the germline ends. CDR3 length: 13 amino acids. Looked up from germline, CDR1 is DFQATT and CDR2 is SNEGSKA (reference sequence).

The rearrangement links TRBV7-2 to TRBJ1-2; 7 bases align to TRBD1. Germline trimming cut 6 bases from V and 2 bases from J; bases unmatched to any gene: 6. The CDR3 runs 14 residues. CDR1 is SGHTA, CDR2 FQGNSA, per germline. The CDR3 region is CASSDRDLNYGYTF. The CDR3 DNA follows: TGTGCCAGCAGTGACAGGGATTTAAACTATGGCTACACCTTC.

This clonotype was found many times. The V gene is TRBV7-2, the J gene TRBJ2-5; 7 bases match TRBD2. V gave up 1 base and J gave up 1 base; unmatched junction bases: 3. The CDR3 is 15 residues long. Per the germline V gene, CDR1 is SGHTA and CDR2 is FQGNSA. The CDR3 DNA is TGTGCCAGCAGCTTAGAAGGCGGGGGCCAAGAGACCCAGTACTTC. Its translation is CASSLEGGGQETQYF.